The TCR beta chain under discussion was sequenced for a study of beta chain features in type 1 diabetes. Broader study findings: For type 1 diabetes patients, VDJ junctions showed fewer insertions and more deletions. TCRB repertoires of naive, central memory and Treg cells appeared more similar among patients than among healthy donors.

Stem cell-like memory, regulatory, central memory and naive CD4+ cells were sorted via CD45RO/CCR7/CD25/CD127/CD95/CD27. V gave up 5 bases and J gave up 0 bases, with 8 bases separating them. There are 14 residues in the CDR3. The germline V gene encodes CDR1 SGHTA and CDR2 FQGNSA. This clone came up a few times. The antigen is unknown. Expressed TCRB transcripts were sequenced after all isolated RNA was converted to cDNA. Libraries were prepared by immunoSEQ multiplex PCR; TCRdb keeps only in-frame clonotypes and omits some of them. The sample consists of 200,000 to 250,000 clones, around 10% of them appearing once.

This sequence was found in a woman in her late teens or twenties in good health. The V call is TRBV7-2, the J call TRBJ1-3; D gene ambiguous. The sequencing sample was made of naive CD4+ T cells from blood. CDR3 sequence: CASSIDYSGNTIYF. CDR3 sequence (DNA): TGTGCCAGCAGCATAGATTACTCTGGAAACACCATATATTTT.